The following is a T cell receptor beta chain sequence with its context. Its specificity is not known. This sample was included in a study of glioma-infiltrating T cells. The germline CDR1 and CDR2 sequences are SGHVS and FQNEAQ. This CDR3 comprises 14 residues. The V end was cut by 4 bases, the J end by 3 bases, with 10 bases between. Findings and limits, study-wide: Non-neoplastic patients had below-expected tissue-blood divergence, while all gliomas exceeded expectation. CDR3 overlap between tissue and blood was very small.

TCR alpha and beta CDR3 regions were amplified from RNA using iRepertoire nested multiplex PCR. Tissue mRNA or PBMC total RNA, about 85-400 ng, went into one-step reverse transcription and amplification. TCRdb redid the calling of the multiplex PCR reads with MiXCR, one entry per CDR3 protein. The sample yields more than 90,000 distinct CDR3 sequences, 40% seen once. The sequenced material came from glioma tissue, nonneoplastic brain tissue, or PBMCs (not recorded which). The V call is TRBV7-8, the J call TRBJ2-1, with D possibly being TRBD2 (5 bases). The receptor comes from a human donor with low-grade glioma or glioblastoma, undergoing nonglioma brain surgery, or in good health (not recorded which). CDR3 loop: CASSYREYYNEQFF. The DNA of the CDR3 is TGTGCCAGCAGCTACCGGGAATACTACAATGAGCAGTTCTTC.